This TCR beta chain came from a study of T cells of healthy individuals. From germline, CDR1 is GTSNPN and CDR2 SVGIG (reference sequence). This CDR3 has 14 amino acids. V was pared by 2 bases and J by 1 base, with 9 bases between. TCRdb recomputed calls from the 5' RACE reads with MiXCR, one row per CDR3 protein. In the table there are 85,000 to 100,000 distinct CDR3 sequences, 17% of which are singletons. The gene calls are TRBV30 and TRBJ1-5, with D unclear. This clonotype was sampled from a human donor in good health. CDR3 in DNA: TGTGCCTGGAGTAAGGGTCCGAGCAATCAGCCCCAGCATTTT. Its translation: CAWSKGPSNQPQHF.